The sequence of this T cell receptor (beta chain) was determined in a study of shared clonotypes between healthy human individuals. Across the study: Per-donor plates numbered three CD4 naive, three CD4 memory, two CD8 naive and one CD8 memory. Points from the study as a whole: The generation probabilities recorded for non-shared clonotypes fell below those of clonotypes shared by all four donors.

Sequenced by immunoSEQ multiplex PCR; TCRdb stores in-frame clones only, minus some. The data hold 550,000 to 800,000 clones, with about 92% observed a single time. Details on this clone: Its cognate antigen is unknown.

The length of the CDR3 is 17 residues. With 4 bases clipped from V and 1 base from J, the junction kept 13 bases outside the gene matches. Germline V gene sequence: CDR1 SGHNT, CDR2 YYREEE (reference sequence). Healthy adults negative for HIV, lacking recent acute infections or vaccinations, served as donors. Caucasian adults living in Nashville, Tennessee, provided all samples. The chain has TRBV5-4 and TRBJ2-5; 7 nucleotides agree with TRBD1. The receptor was isolated from a man aged 18 to 29 in good health. Some clones in this sample may be carry-over from other donors' samples. Material for sequencing was memory CD8+ T cells from PBMCs. Subset described: CD45RO+ cells pooled with CCR7-negative TemRA cells. The CDR3, as DNA: TGTGCCAGCAGCCCACCCTGGGGGACAGTCATCCAAGAGACCCAGTACTTC. As protein: CASSPPWGTVIQETQYF.